This TCR beta chain was found in a study of T cell clones after liver transplantation. As for the study in general: Immunosuppression withdrawal was tried within 2 years after liver transplantation in this trial. Graft-donor-reactive sequences were compared with third-party-reactive TCRbeta sequences from pre-transplant mixed lymphocyte reactions.

Here immunoSEQ multiplex PCR was the method, and the copy in TCRdb shows in-frame clones only, minus some. The sample shows 95,000 to 130,000 clones, 90% of them seen only once. With respect to this clone: Its antigen remains unidentified.

Regarding the study as a whole: Low donor cell numbers restricted donor-reactive repertoire measurement in a couple of subjects.

The CDR3 is made up of 14 amino acids. Germline-derived CDR1 and CDR2 are WNHNN and SYGVQD (reference sequence). Trimming pared 9 bases from V and 5 bases from J, leaving 17 bases between. This chain connects TRBV10-1 to TRBJ2-1; weak D call: TRBD2 (5 bases). The sequence was obtained from a human patient who received a liver transplant. Part of the T cells may come from the graft donor. Specimen: CD4+ T cells from blood, collected 12 months after liver transplant. The CDR3 here is CARPAGISDNEQFF. The CDR3 DNA reads as TGCGCCAGACCCGCGGGTATAAGCGACAATGAGCAGTTCTTC.